Below are 21 T cell receptor beta chains sequenced from a single sample in a study of blood T cells in healthy people across ages. Together with a sample-barcoded 5' primer, a J-beta primer mix was included in a second PCR lasting about 6 to 11 cycles. TCRdb itself ran the 5' RACE reads through MiXCR, one entry per CDR3 protein. Here the sample spans about 970,000 distinct CDR3 sequences, around 54% being singletons. Material: blood. Receptor source: an older woman in good health.

The chain is built from TRBV29-1 and TRBJ2-5; TRBD2 agrees at 12 bases. This CDR3 contains 13 residues. Losses at the gene ends were 3 bases for V and 11 bases for J; bases not matched to a gene: 7. Germline V gene data show CDR1 as SQVTM and CDR2 as ANQGSEA. The CDR3, as DNA: TGCAGCGTTGATAAGACTAGCGGGAGTGAGCAGTACTTC. Amino acids: CSVDKTSGSEQYF.

This clonotype turned up a few times. The V gene is TRBV11-2, the J gene TRBJ2-5; D not certain. Germline V CDR1 and CDR2: SGHAT, FQNNGV. Trimming pared 7 bases from V and 11 bases from J, leaving 20 bases between. CDR3 length: 13 amino acids. The CDR3 here is CASTRMSGQEQYF. DNA of the CDR3: TGTGCCAGCACCCGGATGAGTGGGCAGGAGCAGTACTTC. Looking up the rest from reference TRBV11-2 and TRBJ2-5 gives the full variable domain: EAGVAQSPRYKIIEKRQSVAFWCNPISGHATLYWYQQILGQGPKLLIQFQNNGVVDDSQLPKDRFSAERLKGVDSTLKIQPAKLEDSAVYLCASTRMSGQEQYFGPGTRLLVL.

CDR3 DNA sequence: TGTGCCAGCAGAAGACTAGGGGGGCACAATGAGCAGTTCTTC. Translating it yields CASRRLGGHNEQFF. The chain carries TRBV13 and TRBJ2-1; D could derive from TRBD1 or TRBD2 (6 bases each). In germline, CDR1 is PRHDT, CDR2 FYEKMQ (reference sequence). The V gene lost 6 bases and the J gene lost 5 bases, with 14 bases spanning the gap. The CDR3 contains 14 residues.

CDR3 DNA sequence: TGTGCCAGCAGTTACGCCGCGGGGCGCGGAGAGACCCAGTACTTC. This sequence encodes CASSYAAGRGETQYF. The V gene is TRBV6-2 or TRBV6-3, the J gene TRBJ2-5; maybe TRBD2 (6 bases). Per germline, CDR1 MNHEY and CDR2 SVGEGT. This CDR3 spans 15 amino acids. Trimming removed 2 bases at V and 4 bases at J, with 14 bases between.

The chain employs TRBV7-2 and TRBJ2-7; TRBD2 matches at 9 bases. CDR3 length: 15 residues. Unmatched junction bases numbered 9, after V lost 5 bases and J lost 4 bases. Per the germline V gene, CDR1 is SGHTA and CDR2 is FQGNSA. Here the CDR3 reads CASSTNRLAAYEQYF. The CDR3 nucleotides read TGTGCCAGCAGCACAAACAGACTAGCGGCGTACGAGCAGTACTTC.

This clonotype was counted only a few times. This chain links TRBV4-1 with TRBJ2-7; 7 bases match TRBD1. Looked up from germline, CDR1 is MGHRA and CDR2 is YSYEKL. The V and J ends lost 2 bases and 5 bases, in that order; junction bases with no gene match: 9. The CDR3 runs to 15 residues. CDR3 nucleotides: TGCGCCAGCAGCCAACTAGACAGGGATAGCGACGAGCAGTACTTC. It translates to CASSQLDRDSDEQYF.

The genes are TRBV2 and TRBJ2-1, with a tentative D call TRBD1 (5 bases). The CDR3 is made up of 12 amino acids. Trimming took 6 bases from V and 7 from J, leaving 10 bases between them. Germline V gives CDR1 SNHLY, CDR2 FYNNEI. CDR3 protein: CASRHDSNEQFF. In DNA form, the CDR3 reads TGTGCCAGCAGGCACGACAGTAATGAGCAGTTCTTC.

This clonotype was seen only a few times. The rearrangement joins TRBV5-6 to TRBJ2-7, with D uncertain. The CDR3 contains 14 residues. Germline CDR1 SGHDT, CDR2 YYEEEE. V was shortened by 2 bases and J by 2 bases, with 11 bases between the two germline ends. CDR3 in DNA: TGTGCCAGCAGCTTTTGGACGGCTACCTACGAGCAGTACTTC. Protein product: CASSFWTATYEQYF.

Note on this clonotype: One end of the junction is discordant with germline, which a read error may explain. The V call is TRBV7-2, the J call TRBJ2-3, with 7 bases aligning to TRBD1. This CDR3 contains 14 residues. Germline loops: CDR1 SGHTA, CDR2 FQGNSA. The CDR3 nucleotides are TGTGCCAGCAGCGAGACAGGGAGCAGAGATGCGCAGTATTTT. This codes for CASSETGSRDAQYF.

The chain recombines TRBV3-1 with TRBJ2-4; D not certain. TRBJ2-5 explains the end of the DNA better; the J call may be wrong. The germline gives CDR1 LGHDT, CDR2 YNNKEL (reference sequence). The CDR3 loop spans 14 amino acids. The CDR3 sequence is CASSQNRNWETQYF. The CDR3 DNA is TGTGCCAGCAGCCAAAACCGGAATTGGGAGACCCAGTACTTC.

This chain uses TRBV7-2 with TRBJ2-4; TRBD2 matches 12 bases. Germline CDR1 reads SGHTA; CDR2 reads FQGNSA. The CDR3 is 17 amino acids. V lost 5 bases to trimming and J lost 13 bases; unmatched junction nucleotides: 18. The CDR3 loop is CASSPGSSGRAAAEQYF. DNA of the CDR3: TGTGCCAGCAGCCCAGGATCTAGCGGGAGGGCCGCGGCGGAGCAGTACTTC.

This chain links TRBV4-2 with TRBJ2-7, with D perhaps given as TRBD1 or TRBD2 (5 bases each). This CDR3 is built from 17 residues. Trimming shortened V by 3 bases and J by 7 bases, and 25 bases separated the two germline ends. Germline loops: CDR1 LGHNA, CDR2 YNFKEQ. The DNA for the CDR3 is TGTGCCAGCAGCCAGCCATCTGGGAACAGGCCACGGGGTGAGCAGTACTTC. This codes for CASSQPSGNRPRGEQYF.

This chain connects TRBV6-2 or TRBV6-3 to TRBJ2-1, with a weak D call TRBD2 (6 bases). V was clipped by 2 bases and J by 9 bases, with 11 bases between them. CDR3 length: 13 residues. Germline V gene sequence: CDR1 MNHEY, CDR2 SVGEGT. CDR3 region: CASSYRLGGEQFF. For the CDR3, the DNA is TGTGCCAGCAGTTACAGACTGGGGGGTGAGCAGTTCTTC.

The gene calls are TRBV24-1 and TRBJ1-2, with 9 bases matching TRBD1. V trimming: 4 bases; J trimming: 8 bases; junction bases outside the gene matches: 10. From germline, CDR1 is KGHDR and CDR2 SFDVKD. CDR3 length: 15 residues. The CDR3 DNA follows: TGTGCCACCAGTGAGCCTAACAGGGGGCGAGACGGCTACACCTTC. This sequence encodes CATSEPNRGRDGYTF.

The chain has TRBV6-5 and TRBJ2-1; D may be TRBD2 (5 bases). The germline CDR1 and CDR2 sequences are MNHEY and SVGAGI. CDR3 length: 15 amino acids. V was shortened by 5 bases and J by 3 bases, with 14 bases between the two germline ends. CDR3 nucleotide sequence: TGTGCCAGCAGTATCCGGGGTCCGGACTACAATGAGCAGTTCTTC. This gives the protein CASSIRGPDYNEQFF.

The V gene is TRBV6-1, the J gene TRBJ1-3, with D unclear. Trimming took 5 bases from V and 0 from J, leaving 17 bases between them. The CDR3 spans 17 residues. The germline V gene encodes CDR1 MNHNS and CDR2 SASEGT. The CDR3 sequence is CASSRYSRAYSGNTIYF. In nucleotides, the CDR3 is TGTGCCAGCAGTCGTTATTCGCGGGCCTACTCTGGAAACACCATATATTTT.

This clonotype was recorded many times. The J gene is TRBJ2-6, the V gene TRBV6-2 or TRBV6-3, with D perhaps being TRBD1 or TRBD2 (5 bases each). V lost 2 bases to trimming and J lost 0 bases, with 20 bases between them. This CDR3 has 20 amino acids. CDR1 MNHEY and CDR2 SVGEGT come from the germline V gene. CDR3 sequence reads: CASSYVSVWGPFSGANVLTF. The CDR3 DNA sequence: TGTGCCAGCAGTTACGTCTCGGTTTGGGGACCGTTCTCTGGGGCCAACGTCCTGACTTTC.

The rearrangement uses TRBV18 and TRBJ2-7; the D is unclear. Trimming shortened V by 4 bases and J by 0 bases, and 13 bases separated the two germline ends. Germline lookup yields CDR1 KGHSH and CDR2 LQKENI. This CDR3 contains 15 residues. CDR3 sequence reads: CASSQVPHYSYEQYF. In DNA form, the CDR3 reads TGTGCCAGCTCACAGGTGCCACACTACTCCTACGAGCAGTACTTC. The entire variable domain, with the rest obtained from reference TRBV18 and TRBJ2-7, is as follows: NAGVMQNPRHLVRRRGQEARLRCSPMKGHSHVYWYRQLPEEGLKFMVYLQKENIIDESGMPKERFSAEFPKEGPSILRIQQVVRGDSAAYFCASSQVPHYSYEQYFGPGTRLTVT.

The V and J genes are TRBV3-1 and TRBJ2-1; D is unclear. The J call may not be correct, given that the DNA end is closer to TRBJ2-7. In germline, CDR1 is LGHDT, CDR2 YNNKEL (reference sequence). This CDR3 has 12 amino acids. DNA for the CDR3: TGTGCCAGCAGCCAACTAACTAATGAGCAGTACTTC. Translation: CASSQLTNEQYF.

As to this clonotype: Sequence at one end of the junction differs from germline and may be a read error. The chain recombines TRBV20-1 with TRBJ2-4; TRBD2 matches 7 bases. The J call may be in error: the DNA end matches TRBJ2-7 better. The CDR3 covers 13 residues. Germline V gene data show CDR1 as DFQATT and CDR2 as SNEGSKA (reference sequence). The CDR3 is CSAGEAGRNEQYF. In DNA form, the CDR3 reads TGCAGTGCTGGAGAAGCGGGACGGAACGAGCAGTACTTC.

For the CDR3, the DNA is TGTGCCTGGAGGGGACTAGCGGCCCATAATGAGCAGTTCTTC. This gives the protein CAWRGLAAHNEQFF. The V gene is TRBV30, the J gene TRBJ2-1, with TRBD2 matching over 11 bases. The CDR3 has 14 amino acids. Germline CDR1 GTSNPN, CDR2 SVGIG (reference sequence). After removal of 3 bases from V and 7 bases from J, the junction contained 5 bases not matched to a gene.